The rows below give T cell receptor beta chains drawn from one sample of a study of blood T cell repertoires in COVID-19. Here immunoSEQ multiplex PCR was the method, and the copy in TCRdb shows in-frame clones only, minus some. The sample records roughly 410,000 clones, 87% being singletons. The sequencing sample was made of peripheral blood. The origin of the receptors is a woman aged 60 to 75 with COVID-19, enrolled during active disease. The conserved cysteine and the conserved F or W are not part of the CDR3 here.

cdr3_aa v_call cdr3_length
ASSQPPLTGYSYEQY TRBV5-1 15
ASSSTGFQTYEQY TRBV2 13
ATSRTGKSYEQY TRBV24-1 12
ASSSRLNTGELF TRBV19 12
ASSTTAVRANEKLF TRBV19 14
AWRPVSRSYTGELF TRBV30 14
ASGGVGNSPLH TRBV3-1/TRBV3-2 11
ASSLGRGQGAYNEQF TRBV7-2 15
ASSIEPTWTGFNTEAF TRBV19 16
ASSYRQINSPLH TRBV11-1 12
ASSPLNDKQNGYT TRBV18 13
ASRSVAGGYT TRBV6-4 10
SFRIAGGVYEQY TRBV29-1 12
ASSYQGGRGRETQY TRBV10-2 14
SAIDISEQY TRBV20-1 9
ASTPFGQAYEQY TRBV6-6 12
ASRSTGANYGYT TRBV11-2 12
ASRQTSGSYNEQF TRBV3-1/TRBV3-2 13
ASSSQKTSGVSNTQY TRBV5-1 15
ASTTGDLGNTIY TRBV19 12
ASSLDSMSSYNSPLH TRBV5-1 15
ASSRTGWEKLF TRBV18 11
ASSGRAAGNTIY TRBV28 12
ASSYERGNSYEQY TRBV6-6 13
ASSKGNSTTGQSYNSPLH TRBV21-1 18
ASRAGRQLNTEAF TRBV2 13
ASSLVSSYNSPLH TRBV5-1 13
ASSPYQSSYNSPLH TRBV28 14
ASSISGQPLH TRBV7-9 10
ASTLAGTNTGELF TRBV5-1 13
ASSVEQGNTEAF TRBV9 12
ASSTPQGATEAF TRBV19 12
ASIILGQGLYEQY TRBV6-5 13
ASRTGPATNEKLF TRBV6-6 13
ASSPSGGFGEQF TRBV7-3 12
ASSFRQGGGSATNEKLF TRBV5-6 17
ASSQGGQVYGYT TRBV4-2 12
ASSMEGGGAGVNEQF TRBV19 15
ASSRDRFYEQF TRBV5-4 11
ASSYSQGAGTEAF TRBV6-5 13
ASSQGRQAEAF TRBV3-1/TRBV3-2 11
ASSLGQNNEQF TRBV27 11
ASSLRGNQETQY TRBV5-1 12
ASSPLSLAGGHQETQY TRBV18 16
ASSQFPAGGYLTGANVLT TRBV4-1 18
ATSRDLGGYEQY TRBV15 12
SVRQGNQPQH TRBV29-1 10
ASSLNPGANYGYT TRBV7-3 13
SGRDSEAF TRBV29-1 8
ASSFSSGFYGYT TRBV11-2 12
ASSLVQGQTEAF TRBV5-1 12
ATSDTPTLASQETQY TRBV24-1 15
ASSYSRAAGNTIY TRBV6-6 13
SVGSGQYTEAF TRBV29-1 11